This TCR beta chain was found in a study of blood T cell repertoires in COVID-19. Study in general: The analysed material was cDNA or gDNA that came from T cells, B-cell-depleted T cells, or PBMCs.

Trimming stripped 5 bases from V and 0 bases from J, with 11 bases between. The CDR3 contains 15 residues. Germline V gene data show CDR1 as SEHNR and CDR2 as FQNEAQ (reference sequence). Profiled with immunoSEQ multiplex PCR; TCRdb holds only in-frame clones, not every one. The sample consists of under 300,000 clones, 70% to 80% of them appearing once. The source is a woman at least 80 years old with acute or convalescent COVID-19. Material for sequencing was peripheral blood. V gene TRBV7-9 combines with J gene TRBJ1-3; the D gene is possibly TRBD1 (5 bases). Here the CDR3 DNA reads TGTGCCAGCAGCGCCGCCGGGGGCTCTGGAAACACCATATATTTT. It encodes CASSAAGGSGNTIYF. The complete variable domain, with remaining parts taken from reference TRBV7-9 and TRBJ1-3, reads DTGVSQNPRHKITKRGQNVTFRCDPISEHNRLYWYRQTLGQGPEFLTYFQNEAQLEKSRLLSDRFSAERPKGSFSTLEIQRTEQGDSAMYLCASSAAGGSGNTIYFGEGSWLTVV.